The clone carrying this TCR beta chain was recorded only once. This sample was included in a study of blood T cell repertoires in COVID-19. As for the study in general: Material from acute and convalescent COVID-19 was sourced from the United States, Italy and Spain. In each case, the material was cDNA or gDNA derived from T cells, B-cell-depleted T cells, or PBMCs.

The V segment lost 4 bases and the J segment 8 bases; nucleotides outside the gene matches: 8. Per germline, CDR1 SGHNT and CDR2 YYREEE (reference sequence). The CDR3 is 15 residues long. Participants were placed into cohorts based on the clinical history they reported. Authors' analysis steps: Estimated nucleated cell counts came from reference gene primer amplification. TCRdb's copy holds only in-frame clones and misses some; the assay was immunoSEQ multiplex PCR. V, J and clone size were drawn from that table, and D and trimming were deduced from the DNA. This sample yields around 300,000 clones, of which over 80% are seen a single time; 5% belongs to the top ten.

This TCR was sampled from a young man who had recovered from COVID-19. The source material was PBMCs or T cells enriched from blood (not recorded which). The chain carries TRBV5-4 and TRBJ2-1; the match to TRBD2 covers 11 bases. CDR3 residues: CASSPSTSGVDEQFF. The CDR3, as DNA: TGTGCCAGCAGCCCCTCGACTAGCGGGGTCGATGAGCAGTTCTTC.